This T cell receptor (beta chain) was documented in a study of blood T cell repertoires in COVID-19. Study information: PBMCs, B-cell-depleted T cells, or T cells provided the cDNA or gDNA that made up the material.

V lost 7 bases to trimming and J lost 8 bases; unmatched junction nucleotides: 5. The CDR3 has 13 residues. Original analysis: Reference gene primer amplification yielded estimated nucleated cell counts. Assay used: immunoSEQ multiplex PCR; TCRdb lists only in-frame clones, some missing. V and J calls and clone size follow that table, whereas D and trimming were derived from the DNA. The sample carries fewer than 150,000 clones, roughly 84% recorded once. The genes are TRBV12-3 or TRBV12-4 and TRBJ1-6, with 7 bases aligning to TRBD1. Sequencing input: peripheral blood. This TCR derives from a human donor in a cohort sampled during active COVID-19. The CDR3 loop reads CASTGDSDSPLHF. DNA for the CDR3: TGTGCCAGCACCGGGGACAGCGATTCACCCCTCCACTTT.